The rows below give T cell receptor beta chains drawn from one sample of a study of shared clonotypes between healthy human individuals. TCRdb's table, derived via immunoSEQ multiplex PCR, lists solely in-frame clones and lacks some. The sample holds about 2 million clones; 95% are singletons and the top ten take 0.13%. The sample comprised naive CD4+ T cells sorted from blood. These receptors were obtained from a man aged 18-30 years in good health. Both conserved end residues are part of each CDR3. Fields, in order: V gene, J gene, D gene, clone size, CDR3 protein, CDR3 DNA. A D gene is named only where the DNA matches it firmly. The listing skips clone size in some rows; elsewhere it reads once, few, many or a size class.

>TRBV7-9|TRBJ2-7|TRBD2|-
CASSLVGGGANRRNEQYF
TGTGCCAGCAGCTTAGTAGGCGGGGGGGCCAACAGGCGGAACGAGCAGTACTTC
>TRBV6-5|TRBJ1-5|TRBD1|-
CASSPRTGFNQPQHF
TGTGCCAGCAGTCCACGGACAGGGTTCAATCAGCCCCAGCATTTT
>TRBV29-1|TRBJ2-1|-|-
CSVGSYNEQFF
TGCAGCGTTGGCTCCTACAATGAGCAGTTCTTC
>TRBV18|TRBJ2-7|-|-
CASSPQRESEQYF
TGTGCCAGCTCACCACAGAGAGAATCCGAGCAGTACTTC
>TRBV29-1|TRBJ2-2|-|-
CSARTPLTGELFF
TGCAGCGCTAGGACCCCGTTAACCGGGGAGCTGTTTTTT
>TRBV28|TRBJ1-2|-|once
CASTSGQSGYGYTF
TGTGCCAGCACCTCCGGACAATCGGGCTATGGCTACACCTTC
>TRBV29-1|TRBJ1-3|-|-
CSVGAEGSRNTIYF
TGCAGCGTTGGGGCGGAAGGGTCTCGAAACACCATATATTTT
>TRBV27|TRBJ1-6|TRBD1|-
CASSWEGAIFSPLHF
TGTGCCAGCAGTTGGGAGGGGGCGATATTTTCACCCCTCCACTTT
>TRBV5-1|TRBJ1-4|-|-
CASSLALDSTNEKLFF
TGCGCCAGCAGCTTGGCGCTAGACTCAACTAATGAAAAACTGTTTTTT
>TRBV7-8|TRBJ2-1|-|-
CASSLGREMYNEQFF
TGTGCCAGCAGCTTGGGACGGGAAATGTACAATGAGCAGTTCTTC
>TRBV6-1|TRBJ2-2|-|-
CASSESLGVDTGELFF
TGTGCCAGCAGTGAAAGTCTGGGAGTTGACACCGGGGAGCTGTTTTTT
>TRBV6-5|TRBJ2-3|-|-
CASSYTSTDTQYF
TGTGCCAGCAGTTACACTAGCACAGATACGCAGTATTTT
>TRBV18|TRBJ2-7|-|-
CASSQTASYEQYF
TGTGCCAGCTCACAGACCGCCTCCTACGAGCAGTACTTC
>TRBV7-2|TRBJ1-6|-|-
CASSPGPNSPLHF
TGTGCCAGCAGCCCGGGTCCCAATTCACCCCTCCACTTT